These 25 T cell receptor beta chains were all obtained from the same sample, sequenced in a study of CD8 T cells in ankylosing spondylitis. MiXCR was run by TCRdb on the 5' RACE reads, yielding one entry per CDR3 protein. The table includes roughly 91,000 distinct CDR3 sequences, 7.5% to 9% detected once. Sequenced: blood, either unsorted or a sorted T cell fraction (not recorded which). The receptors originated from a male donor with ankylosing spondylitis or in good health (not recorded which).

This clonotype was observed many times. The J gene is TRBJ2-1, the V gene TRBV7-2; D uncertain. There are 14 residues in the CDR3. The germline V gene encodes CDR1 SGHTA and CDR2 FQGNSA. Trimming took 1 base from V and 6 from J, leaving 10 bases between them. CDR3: CASSLGLSSNEQFF. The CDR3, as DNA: TGTGCCAGCAGCTTAGGGCTATCAAGCAATGAGCAGTTCTTC.

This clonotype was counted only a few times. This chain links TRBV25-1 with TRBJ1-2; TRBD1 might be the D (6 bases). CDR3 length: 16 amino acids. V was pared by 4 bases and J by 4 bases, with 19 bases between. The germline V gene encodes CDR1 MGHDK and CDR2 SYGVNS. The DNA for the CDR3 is TGTGCCAGCAGTGGACATCTTGGGCAGGGGAGCTATGGCTACACCTTC. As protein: CASSGHLGQGSYGYTF.

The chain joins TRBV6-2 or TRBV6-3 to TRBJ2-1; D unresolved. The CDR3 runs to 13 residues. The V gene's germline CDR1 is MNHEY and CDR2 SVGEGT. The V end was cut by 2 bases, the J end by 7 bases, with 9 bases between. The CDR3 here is CASSYGGANEQFF. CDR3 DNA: TGTGCCAGCAGTTACGGCGGAGCGAATGAGCAGTTCTTC.

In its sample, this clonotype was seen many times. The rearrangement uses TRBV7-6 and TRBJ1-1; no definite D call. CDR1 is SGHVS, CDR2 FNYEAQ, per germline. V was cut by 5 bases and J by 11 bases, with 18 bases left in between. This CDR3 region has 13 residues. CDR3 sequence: CASSPDPDVVAFF. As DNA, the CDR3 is TGTGCCAGCAGCCCCGACCCAGACGTGGTTGCTTTCTTT. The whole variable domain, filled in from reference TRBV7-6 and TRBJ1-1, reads GAGVSQSPRYKVTKRGQDVALRCDPISGHVSLYWYRQALGQGPEFLTYFNYEAQQDKSGLPNDRFSAERPEGSISTLTIQRTEQRDSAMYRCASSPDPDVVAFFGQGTRLTVV.

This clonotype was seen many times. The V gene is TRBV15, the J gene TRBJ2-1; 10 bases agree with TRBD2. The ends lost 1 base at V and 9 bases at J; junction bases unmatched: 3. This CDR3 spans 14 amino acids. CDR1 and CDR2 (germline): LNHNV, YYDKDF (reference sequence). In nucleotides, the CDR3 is TGTGCCACCAGCAGAGGAGCTAGCGGGAGTGAGCAGTTCTTC. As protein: CATSRGASGSEQFF.

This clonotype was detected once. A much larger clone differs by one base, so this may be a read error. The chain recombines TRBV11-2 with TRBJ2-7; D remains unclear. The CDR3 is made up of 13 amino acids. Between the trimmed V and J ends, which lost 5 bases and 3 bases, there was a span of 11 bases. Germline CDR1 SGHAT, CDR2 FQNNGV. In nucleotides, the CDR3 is TGTGCCAGCAGCAAGGGTTCGGACTACGAGCAGTACTTC. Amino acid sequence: CASSKGSDYEQYF. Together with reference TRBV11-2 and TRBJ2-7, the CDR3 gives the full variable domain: EAGVAQSPRYKIIEKRQSVAFWCNPISGHATLYWYQQILGQGPKLLIQFQNNGVVDDSQLPKDRFSAERLKGVDSTLKIQPAKLEDSAVYLCASSKGSDYEQYFGPGTRLTVT.

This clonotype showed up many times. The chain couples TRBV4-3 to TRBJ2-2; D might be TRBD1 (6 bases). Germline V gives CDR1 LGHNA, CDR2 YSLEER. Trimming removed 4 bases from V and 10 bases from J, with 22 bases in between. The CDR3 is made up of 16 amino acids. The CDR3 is CASSLIRSEGVEELFF. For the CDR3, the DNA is TGCGCCAGCAGCCTAATCCGCTCTGAGGGGGTTGAGGAGCTGTTTTTT.

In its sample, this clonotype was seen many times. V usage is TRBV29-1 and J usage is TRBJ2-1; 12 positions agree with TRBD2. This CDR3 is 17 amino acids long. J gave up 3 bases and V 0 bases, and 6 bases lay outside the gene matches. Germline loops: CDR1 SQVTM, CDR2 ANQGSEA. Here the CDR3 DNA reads TGCAGCGTTGAAGATCGAATGACTAGCGGGAGCTACAATGAGCAGTTCTTC. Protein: CSVEDRMTSGSYNEQFF.

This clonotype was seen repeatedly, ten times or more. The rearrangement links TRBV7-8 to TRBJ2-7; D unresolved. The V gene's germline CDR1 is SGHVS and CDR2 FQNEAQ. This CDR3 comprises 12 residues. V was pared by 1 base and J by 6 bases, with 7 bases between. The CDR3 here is CASSLVPREQYF. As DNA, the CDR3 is TGTGCCAGCAGCTTAGTCCCTCGCGAGCAGTACTTC.

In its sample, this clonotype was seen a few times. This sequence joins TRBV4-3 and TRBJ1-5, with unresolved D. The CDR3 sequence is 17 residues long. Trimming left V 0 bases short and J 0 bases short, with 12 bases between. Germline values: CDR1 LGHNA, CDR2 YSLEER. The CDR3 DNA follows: TGCGCCAGCAGCCAAGATTCATCCCTGGATAGCAATCAGCCCCAGCATTTT. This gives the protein CASSQDSSLDSNQPQHF.

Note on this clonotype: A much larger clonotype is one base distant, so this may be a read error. This CDR3 reads CSARRPPGEAQYF. CDR3 bases: TGCAGTGCTAGACGCCCTCCAGGGGAGGCCCAGTACTTC. J is TRBJ2-5 and V is TRBV20-1; D is tentatively TRBD1 or TRBD2 (6 bases each). The germline gives CDR1 DFQATT, CDR2 SNEGSKA (reference sequence). This CDR3 spans 13 amino acids. The V gene lost 2 bases and the J gene lost 9 bases, with 16 bases spanning the gap.

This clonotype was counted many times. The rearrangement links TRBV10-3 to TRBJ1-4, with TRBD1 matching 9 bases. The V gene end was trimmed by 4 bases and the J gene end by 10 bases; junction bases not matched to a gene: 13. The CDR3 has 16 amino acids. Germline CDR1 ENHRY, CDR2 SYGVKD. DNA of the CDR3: TGTGCCATCAGTGTAACCGGGACAGGGTCTGACGGAAAACTGTTTTTT. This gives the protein CAISVTGTGSDGKLFF.

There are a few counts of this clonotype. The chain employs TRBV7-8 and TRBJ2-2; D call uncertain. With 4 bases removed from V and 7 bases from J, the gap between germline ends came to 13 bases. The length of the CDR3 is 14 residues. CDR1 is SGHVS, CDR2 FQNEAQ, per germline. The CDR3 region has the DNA TGTGCCAGCAGCTCTTTACGGGCCTTCGGGGAGCTGTTTTTT. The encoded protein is CASSSLRAFGELFF.

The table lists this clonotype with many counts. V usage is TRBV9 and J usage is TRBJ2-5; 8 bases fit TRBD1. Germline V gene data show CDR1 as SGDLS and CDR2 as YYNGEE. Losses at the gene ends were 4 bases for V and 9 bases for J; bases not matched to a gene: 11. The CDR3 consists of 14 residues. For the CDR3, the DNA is TGTGCCAGCAGCTCTGGACAGGGCCAACGGTCCCAGTACTTC. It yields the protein CASSSGQGQRSQYF.

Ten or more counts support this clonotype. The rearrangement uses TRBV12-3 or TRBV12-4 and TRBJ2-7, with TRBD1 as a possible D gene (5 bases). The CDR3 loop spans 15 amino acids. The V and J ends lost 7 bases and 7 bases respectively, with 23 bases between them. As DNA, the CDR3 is TGTGCCAGCACCCCAGGGCCCTCCGGTGGGTGGGAGCAGTACTTC. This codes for CASTPGPSGGWEQYF.

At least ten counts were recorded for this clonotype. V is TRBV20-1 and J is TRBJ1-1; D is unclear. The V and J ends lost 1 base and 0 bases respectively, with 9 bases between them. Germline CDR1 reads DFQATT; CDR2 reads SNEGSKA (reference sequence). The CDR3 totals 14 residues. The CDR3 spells CSARVDGMNTEAFF. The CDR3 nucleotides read TGCAGTGCTAGAGTTGACGGTATGAACACTGAAGCTTTCTTT.

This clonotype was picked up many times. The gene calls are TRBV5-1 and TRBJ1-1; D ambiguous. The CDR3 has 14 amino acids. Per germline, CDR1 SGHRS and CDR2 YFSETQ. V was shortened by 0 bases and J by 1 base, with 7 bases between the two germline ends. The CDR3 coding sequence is TGCGCCAGCAGCTTGGGACCGACGAACACTGAAGCTTTCTTT. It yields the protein CASSLGPTNTEAFF.

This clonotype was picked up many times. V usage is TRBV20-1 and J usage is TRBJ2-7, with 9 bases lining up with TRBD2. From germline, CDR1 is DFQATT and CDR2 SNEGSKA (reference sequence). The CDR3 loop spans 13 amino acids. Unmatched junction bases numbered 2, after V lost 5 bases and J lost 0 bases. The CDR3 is CSALAGVSYEQYF. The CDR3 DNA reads TGCAGTGCTTTAGCGGGAGTCTCCTACGAGCAGTACTTC.

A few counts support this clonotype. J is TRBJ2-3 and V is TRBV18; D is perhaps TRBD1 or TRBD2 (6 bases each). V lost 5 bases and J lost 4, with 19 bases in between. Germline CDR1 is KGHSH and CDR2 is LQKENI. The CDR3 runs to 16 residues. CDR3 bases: TGTGCCAGCTCATCGAGTCCGGGGGCGAGACCAGATACGCAGTATTTT. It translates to CASSSSPGARPDTQYF.

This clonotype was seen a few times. The CDR3 sequence: CASSFLTSSLGTSNTGELFF. The CDR3 DNA is TGTGCCAGCAGCTTCCTGACTAGCTCCTTGGGGACCTCGAACACCGGGGAGCTGTTTTTT. The chain joins TRBV7-3 to TRBJ2-2; 7 bases are a match to TRBD2. CDR3 length equals 20 residues. The junction had 16 bases not matched to a gene; V was cut back by 3 bases and J by 0 bases. In germline, CDR1 is SGHTA, CDR2 FQGTGA. The full variable domain, its missing parts supplied by reference TRBV7-3 and TRBJ2-2, is GAGVSQTPSNKVTEKGKYVELRCDPISGHTALYWYRQSLGQGPEFLIYFQGTGAADDSGLPNDRFFAVRPEGSVSTLKIQRTERGDSAVYLCASSFLTSSLGTSNTGELFFGEGSRLTVL.

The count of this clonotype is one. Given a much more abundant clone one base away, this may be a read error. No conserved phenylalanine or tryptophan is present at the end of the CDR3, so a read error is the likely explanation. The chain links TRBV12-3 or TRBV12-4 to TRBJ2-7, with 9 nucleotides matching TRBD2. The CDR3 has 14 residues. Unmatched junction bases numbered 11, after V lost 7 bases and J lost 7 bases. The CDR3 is CASTRLAGAREQYL. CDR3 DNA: TGTGCCAGCACCAGATTAGCGGGGGCTAGGGAGCAGTACCTC.

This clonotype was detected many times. In DNA form, the CDR3 reads TGCAGTGCTAGGTGGGACCTGGGTGGGACCCAGTACTTC. The encoded protein is CSARWDLGGTQYF. The chain joins TRBV20-1 to TRBJ2-5, with D tentatively TRBD1 or TRBD2 (5 bases each). Germline V gives CDR1 DFQATT, CDR2 SNEGSKA (reference sequence). The CDR3 loop spans 13 amino acids. The ends were cut back, 3 bases at V and 7 bases at J, with 15 bases in the middle.

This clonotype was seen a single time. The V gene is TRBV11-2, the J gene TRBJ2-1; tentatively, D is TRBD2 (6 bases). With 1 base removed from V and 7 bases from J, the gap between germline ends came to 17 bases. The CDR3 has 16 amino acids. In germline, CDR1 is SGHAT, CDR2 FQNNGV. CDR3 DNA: TGTGCCAGCAGCTTAGTGGCGCGCGGGGAAAAAAATGAGCAGTTCTTC. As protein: CASSLVARGEKNEQFF. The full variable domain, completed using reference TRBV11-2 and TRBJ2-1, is EAGVAQSPRYKIIEKRQSVAFWCNPISGHATLYWYQQILGQGPKLLIQFQNNGVVDDSQLPKDRFSAERLKGVDSTLKIQPAKLEDSAVYLCASSLVARGEKNEQFFGPGTRLTVL.

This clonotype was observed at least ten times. The CDR3 loop reads CASSFTGAMNTEAFF. The CDR3 bases are TGTGCCAGCAGCTTTACAGGGGCCATGAACACTGAAGCTTTCTTT. The genes are TRBV7-9 and TRBJ1-1, with 7 bases fitting TRBD1. V trimming: 3 bases; J trimming: 0 bases; junction bases outside the gene matches: 4. This CDR3 is built from 15 residues. Germline CDR1 SEHNR, CDR2 FQNEAQ (reference sequence).

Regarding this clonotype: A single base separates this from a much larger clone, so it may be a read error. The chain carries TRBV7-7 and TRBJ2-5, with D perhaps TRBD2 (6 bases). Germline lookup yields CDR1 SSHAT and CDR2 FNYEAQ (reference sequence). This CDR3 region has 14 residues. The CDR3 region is CASNLPGGQETQYF. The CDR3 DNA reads TGTGCTAGCAACTTGCCTGGGGGGCAAGAGACCCAGTACTTC. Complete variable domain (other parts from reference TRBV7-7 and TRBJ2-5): GAGVSQSPRYKVTKRGQDVTLRCDPISSHATLYWYQQALGQGPEFLTYFNYEAQPDKSGLPSDRFSAERPEGSISTLTIQRTEQRDSAMYRCASNLPGGQETQYFGPGTRLLVL.